The clone carrying this TCR beta chain was detected only a few times. The V segment lost 8 bases and the J segment 1 base; nucleotides outside the gene matches: 6. This CDR3 contains 14 residues. TCR beta CDR3 region amplification was performed from RNA transcripts. First-round RT-PCR targeting the TCR CDR3 was performed with the HTBI primer set. TCRdb reprocessed the multiplex PCR reads via MiXCR and lists one record per CDR3 protein. Of fewer than 350,000 distinct CDR3 sequences listed, approximately 18% were seen once; the top ten hold about 35%. These data are taken from a study of T cells in Graves' hyperthyroidism and ophthalmopathy.

The sample comprised blood. V gene TRBV12-3 or TRBV12-4 combines with J gene TRBJ1-1, with 8 bases identical to TRBD1. This receptor was taken from a man between 50 and 59 years old with Graves' ophthalmopathy. The CDR3 sequence: CASVQGDWNTEAFF. The CDR3 DNA reads as TGTGCCAGCGTACAGGGGGATTGGAACACTGAAGCTTTCTTT.